This T cell receptor (beta chain) was profiled in a study of CD8+ T cells in alopecia areata. As regards this clone: Antigen unknown.

Study-level findings and limits: Lesional scalp exceeded normal scalp in clonality, especially in alopecia totalis/universalis. Sequencing of scalp tissue also captures the resident alphabeta T cells of normal skin.

CDR1 and CDR2 (germline): KGHSH, LQKENI. This CDR3 is built from 13 residues. The V and J ends lost 4 bases and 6 bases respectively, with 10 bases between them. Extracted RNA was reverse transcribed, and the resulting cDNA served as sequencing template. Method: immunoSEQ multiplex PCR; TCRdb's copy keeps in-frame clones and lacks some. The sample lists 30,000 to 40,000 clones; more than 50% were seen once. Roughly five patients' CD4+ populations were sorted into CD25+CD127- cells. PBMC-derived CD4+ and CD8+ T cells were sorted. Sequenced material: CD4+ Tregs sorted from blood. The source is a human donor with alopecia areata. The chain joins TRBV18 to TRBJ2-1; the D is unclear. The DNA for the CDR3 is TGTGCCAGCTCACACGCGCTCCTCAATGAGCAGTTCTTC. Translating it yields CASSHALLNEQFF.